A single sample is the source of the 31 T cell receptor beta chains below, sequenced in a study. TCRdb passed the 5' RACE reads through MiXCR, listing each CDR3 protein once. Altogether nearly 55,000 distinct CDR3 sequences are present, approximately 25% being singletons, with the ten largest covering 2.5% to 4%. Source material: tumor-infiltrating naive CD4+ T cells sorted from the breast tumor. This sample's subset: naive CD4+ T cells, CD4+CD45RA+CD25-. The receptors shown here come from a female donor with breast cancer.

This clonotype was recorded a few times. The chain employs TRBV7-9 and TRBJ2-1; a possible D gene is TRBD2 (6 bases). Trimming took 2 bases from V and 9 from J, leaving 17 bases between them. The CDR3 covers 15 residues. Germline V gives CDR1 SEHNR, CDR2 FQNEAQ (reference sequence). The CDR3 reads CASSLSRRGFGEQFF. DNA for the CDR3: TGTGCCAGCAGCTTAAGCCGGAGGGGATTTGGTGAGCAGTTCTTC.

This clonotype showed up just a few times. V gene TRBV7-9 combines with J gene TRBJ1-4, with D possibly being TRBD1 (5 bases). CDR3 length equals 18 residues. V was pared by 8 bases and J by 0 bases, with 22 bases between. Per the germline V gene, CDR1 is SEHNR and CDR2 is FQNEAQ (reference sequence). CDR3 amino acids: CASRPPGRSMSTNEKLFF. DNA of the CDR3: TGTGCCAGCCGCCCTCCGGGACGGAGCATGTCAACTAATGAAAAACTGTTTTTT.

This clonotype showed up many times. The J gene is TRBJ2-7, the V gene TRBV20-1, with a possible D match to TRBD1 (5 bases). Germline V gives CDR1 DFQATT, CDR2 SNEGSKA (reference sequence). V was clipped by 5 bases and J by 7 bases, with 24 bases between them. The CDR3 covers 15 residues. CDR3 sequence (DNA): TGCAGTGCTGCCCCAGGGAATTTGCCCAAGGGGGAGCAGTACTTC. Translated, it gives CSAAPGNLPKGEQYF.

This chain uses TRBV12-3 or TRBV12-4 with TRBJ2-7, with 8 bases matching TRBD1. The CDR3 is 16 amino acids. Trimming cost V 6 bases and J 5 bases; bases outside gene matches: 15. CDR3 bases: TGTGCCAGCAGGTCCGATAACCGGACAGGGCTTAACGAGCAGTACTTC. Protein: CASRSDNRTGLNEQYF.

This clonotype appeared many times. Here the CDR3 reads CASSVDRANYGYTF. CDR3 sequence (DNA): TGCGCCAGCAGCGTGGACAGAGCTAACTATGGCTACACCTTC. The chain couples TRBV5-1 to TRBJ1-2; maybe TRBD1 (6 bases). The CDR3 has 14 residues. Per the germline V gene, CDR1 is SGHRS and CDR2 is YFSETQ. Trimming shortened V by 4 bases and J by 0 bases, and 10 bases separated the two germline ends.

This clonotype showed up just once. The CDR3, as DNA: TGCAGTGCTGGATCCGGGAGCCACTACGAGCAGTACTTC. The encoded protein is CSAGSGSHYEQYF. This chain uses TRBV20-1 with TRBJ2-7; weak D call: TRBD2 (6 bases). The V gene lost 5 bases and the J gene lost 3 bases, with 14 bases spanning the gap. CDR1 is DFQATT, CDR2 SNEGSKA, per germline (reference sequence). CDR3 length: 13 amino acids.

The gene calls are TRBV6-1 and TRBJ2-7; D not resolved. The CDR3 loop spans 14 amino acids. Looked up from germline, CDR1 is MNHNS and CDR2 is SASEGT. With 5 bases removed from V and 2 bases from J, the gap between germline ends came to 13 bases. CDR3 sequence (DNA): TGTGCCAGCAGTCGGTCCGGATCCCCCTACGAGCAGTACTTC. It encodes CASSRSGSPYEQYF.

The gene calls are TRBV20-1 and TRBJ2-4; 7 bases fit TRBD1. The germline gives CDR1 DFQATT, CDR2 SNEGSKA (reference sequence). The V gene end was trimmed by 5 bases and the J gene end by 0 bases; junction bases not matched to a gene: 7. There are 15 residues in the CDR3. The CDR3 loop is CSASDRDLAKNIQYF. CDR3 DNA sequence: TGCAGTGCTTCAGACAGGGATTTAGCCAAAAACATTCAGTACTTC.

This clonotype was counted ten times or more. This sequence joins TRBV5-1 and TRBJ1-1, with 8 positions matching TRBD1. J gave up 1 base and V 4 bases, and 6 bases lay outside the gene matches. The CDR3 runs 15 residues. The germline V gene encodes CDR1 SGHRS and CDR2 YFSETQ. The CDR3 DNA reads TGCGCCAGCAGCCCCCTTGGACAGGGGAACACTGAAGCTTTCTTT. This encodes CASSPLGQGNTEAFF. Complete variable domain (other parts from reference TRBV5-1 and TRBJ1-1): KAGVTQTPRYLIKTRGQQVTLSCSPISGHRSVSWYQQTPGQGLQFLFEYFSETQRNKGNFPGRFSGRQFSNSRSEMNVSTLELGDSALYLCASSPLGQGNTEAFFGQGTRLTVV.

There are a few counts of this clonotype. The rearrangement joins TRBV4-1 to TRBJ1-2, with 7 bases aligning to TRBD1. Germline CDR1 reads MGHRA; CDR2 reads YSYEKL. This CDR3 has 15 residues. V dropped 0 bases and J dropped 4; count of bases not matched to a gene: 5. DNA of the CDR3: TGCGCCAGCAGCCAAGATACGACAGGGCTCTATGGCTACACCTTC. Protein: CASSQDTTGLYGYTF.

This clonotype turned up a few times. This chain uses TRBV7-2 with TRBJ2-5, with 9 bases matching TRBD1. The trim removed 5 bases at V and 4 bases at J, leaving 11 bases unmatched. The length of the CDR3 is 16 residues. In germline, CDR1 is SGHTA, CDR2 FQGNSA. The CDR3 spells CASSPRTGEGSETQYF. The CDR3 DNA is TGTGCCAGCAGCCCACGGACAGGGGAAGGGTCAGAGACCCAGTACTTC.

The chain carries TRBV19 and TRBJ2-3; perhaps TRBD2 as D (5 bases). Germline CDR1 reads LNHDA; CDR2 reads SQIVND (reference sequence). The V end was cut by 3 bases, the J end by 3 bases, with 22 bases between. The CDR3 is 18 amino acids. The CDR3 nucleotides read TGTGCCAGTAGTATCCGGGGAGCGCTAGGGTTTGGAACAGATACGCAGTATTTT. Translating gives CASSIRGALGFGTDTQYF.

V and J are TRBV5-6 and TRBJ2-5; D is possibly TRBD2 (6 bases). There are 16 residues in the CDR3. V was cut by 2 bases and J by 2 bases, with 16 bases left in between. Germline assignment: CDR1 SGHDT and CDR2 YYEEEE. As DNA, the CDR3 is TGTGCCAGCAGCTTTTATGGAGCGGGCGTTCAAGAGACCCAGTACTTC. It specifies CASSFYGAGVQETQYF.

In this sample, this clonotype turned up a few times. The V gene is TRBV20-1, the J gene TRBJ1-5; D perhaps matches TRBD1 (5 bases). V lost 0 bases and J lost 4, with 13 bases in between. CDR3 length: 15 amino acids. From germline, CDR1 is DFQATT and CDR2 SNEGSKA (reference sequence). CDR3 DNA: TGCAGTGCTAGAGATCGGCAGGAGGGGAATCAGCCCCAGCATTTT. Translation gives CSARDRQEGNQPQHF.

The chain combines TRBV5-5 with TRBJ1-5, with D perhaps TRBD1 (6 bases). Germline-derived CDR1 and CDR2 are SGHKS and YYEKEE (reference sequence). The germline V and J ends were trimmed by 5 bases and 1 base, with 22 bases remaining between them. The CDR3 contains 18 residues. Here the CDR3 DNA reads TGTGCCAGCAGAACAGGGATCTCCGGTGGAACCAGCAATCAGCCCCAGCATTTT. Its translation: CASRTGISGGTSNQPQHF.

For the CDR3, the DNA is TGTGCCAGCAGCTCCCGGGCCGACACCGGGGAGCTGTTTTTT. This codes for CASSSRADTGELFF. The chain combines TRBV7-2 with TRBJ2-2; D unclear. The length of the CDR3 is 14 residues. In germline, CDR1 is SGHTA, CDR2 FQGNSA. V was clipped by 4 bases and J by 3 bases, with 9 bases between them.

A word on this clonotype: Sequence at one end of the junction differs from germline and may be a read error. V gene TRBV7-2 combines with J gene TRBJ2-1; 8 bases agree with TRBD2. Germline assignment: CDR1 SGHTA and CDR2 FQGNSA. The CDR3 length is 16 residues. CDR3: CASSRTLTSAYDEQFF. The DNA for the CDR3 is TGTGCCAGCAGCCGGACGTTGACTAGCGCCTACGATGAGCAGTTCTTC.

Worth noting for this clonotype: Mismatch with germline at one junction end may stem from a read error. The chain is built from TRBV6-5 and TRBJ2-5; TRBD1 matches 10 bases. This CDR3 contains 14 residues. Germline-derived CDR1 and CDR2 are MNHEY and SVGAGI. CDR3 sequence: CASSYSRVPGQGYF. The CDR3, as DNA: TGTGCCAGCAGTTACTCAAGGGTTCCGGGACAGGGGTATTTC.

This clonotype was seen more than once but under ten times. The chain employs TRBV5-1 and TRBJ2-1; 9 bases are a match to TRBD1. The CDR3 spans 14 residues. V was clipped by 5 bases and J by 4 bases; unmatched bases: 4. Germline values: CDR1 SGHRS, CDR2 YFSETQ. The CDR3 nucleotides are TGCGCCAGCAGAAGACAGGGGGATTACAATGAGCAGTTCTTC. Translated: CASRRQGDYNEQFF.

This clonotype was observed a few times. The V and J genes are TRBV5-1 and TRBJ1-1, with a weak D call TRBD1 (6 bases). The CDR3 contains 14 residues. Germline lookup yields CDR1 SGHRS and CDR2 YFSETQ. Trimming shortened V by 4 bases and J by 4 bases, and 14 bases separated the two germline ends. The DNA for the CDR3 is TGCGCCAGCAGCGCAGGGGCTCGGGGCACTGAAGCTTTCTTT. This encodes CASSAGARGTEAFF. Based on the CDR3 plus reference TRBV5-1 and TRBJ1-1, the full variable domain is KAGVTQTPRYLIKTRGQQVTLSCSPISGHRSVSWYQQTPGQGLQFLFEYFSETQRNKGNFPGRFSGRQFSNSRSEMNVSTLELGDSALYLCASSAGARGTEAFFGQGTRLTVV.

This clonotype was seen a few times. The chain carries TRBV5-1 and TRBJ1-2; TRBD1 is a possible D gene (5 bases). Trimming stripped 2 bases from V and 6 bases from J, with 8 bases between. Germline loops: CDR1 SGHRS, CDR2 YFSETQ. The CDR3 is 12 amino acids. CDR3 sequence: CASSFWGNGYTF. The CDR3 DNA reads as TGCGCCAGCAGCTTTTGGGGGAATGGCTACACCTTC.

In its sample, this clonotype was seen a few times. Here the CDR3 DNA reads TGTGCCAGCAGCTTAGCACACAGTCCCGGGACACGCGAGCAGTACTTC. Protein: CASSLAHSPGTREQYF. This sequence joins TRBV7-2 and TRBJ2-7, with D possibly being TRBD1 (6 bases). Per the germline V gene, CDR1 is SGHTA and CDR2 is FQGNSA. The ends were cut back, 0 bases at V and 6 bases at J, with 18 bases in the middle. This CDR3 contains 16 residues.

This clonotype came up many times. The chain combines TRBV4-1 with TRBJ1-4; D is possibly TRBD1 (5 bases). The length of the CDR3 is 16 residues. Germline CDR1 is MGHRA and CDR2 is YSYEKL. Trimming took 0 bases from V and 2 from J, leaving 10 bases between them. The CDR3 bases are TGCGCCAGCAGCCAAGACGACAGAACTACTAATGAAAAACTGTTTTTT. Amino acids: CASSQDDRTTNEKLFF.

This clonotype appeared a few times. The V and J genes are TRBV29-1 and TRBJ2-7; 9 bases fit TRBD2. The V and J ends lost 5 bases and 2 bases, in that order; junction bases with no gene match: 4. The CDR3 totals 13 residues. Germline CDR1 reads SQVTM; CDR2 reads ANQGSEA. CDR3 amino acids: CSVQSSGTYEQYF. The CDR3 DNA sequence: TGCAGCGTTCAGTCTAGCGGGACCTACGAGCAGTACTTC.

This chain connects TRBV27 to TRBJ2-1; 14 nucleotides agree with TRBD2. CDR1 and CDR2 from the germline V gene are MNHEY and SMNVEV (reference sequence). This CDR3 is 15 amino acids long. V was pared by 6 bases and J by 4 bases, with 2 bases of the junction left unmatched. The CDR3 protein is CASRRTSGRYNEQFF. CDR3 bases: TGTGCCAGCAGGAGGACTAGCGGGAGGTACAATGAGCAGTTCTTC.

The chain combines TRBV5-1 with TRBJ2-1; the match to TRBD1 covers 8 bases. Germline loops: CDR1 SGHRS, CDR2 YFSETQ. The CDR3 is made up of 15 amino acids. The trim removed 3 bases at V and 6 bases at J, leaving 8 bases unmatched. CDR3 DNA: TGCGCCAGCAGCTCCTGGACAGGGACTGTCAATGAGCAGTTCTTC. Translating gives CASSSWTGTVNEQFF.

V gene TRBV7-9 combines with J gene TRBJ1-2; 7 bases are shared with TRBD1. Germline lookup yields CDR1 SEHNR and CDR2 FQNEAQ (reference sequence). The CDR3 extends over 15 amino acids. V was clipped by 4 bases and J by 2 bases; unmatched bases: 7. In DNA form, the CDR3 reads TGTGCCAGCAGCTCGCGAGACAGGGCCAACTATGGCTACACCTTC. As protein: CASSSRDRANYGYTF. The whole variable domain, remainder taken from reference TRBV7-9 and TRBJ1-2, is DTGVSQNPRHKITKRGQNVTFRCDPISEHNRLYWYRQTLGQGPEFLTYFQNEAQLEKSRLLSDRFSAERPKGSFSTLEIQRTEQGDSAMYLCASSSRDRANYGYTFGSGTRLTVV.

This clonotype is judged medium-sized. The chain recombines TRBV5-1 with TRBJ1-6, with D possibly being TRBD1 (5 bases). Trimming took 4 bases from V and 10 from J, leaving 12 bases between them. The CDR3 length is 13 residues. Germline-derived CDR1 and CDR2 are SGHRS and YFSETQ. The CDR3: CASSSDSRSPLHF. The CDR3, as DNA: TGCGCCAGCAGCAGCGACAGTCGGTCACCCCTCCACTTT.

This clonotype showed up just once. Its ends do not fully match the called genes, so a read error is possible. The V gene is TRBV7-9, the J gene TRBJ2-6, with D tentatively TRBD2 (6 bases). Per germline, CDR1 SEHNR and CDR2 FQNEAQ (reference sequence). The CDR3 has 16 residues. CDR3 region: CAGRSNPGVGANVLTF. For the CDR3, the DNA is TGTGCCGGCAGGTCGAACCCGGGAGTTGGGGCCAACGTCCTGACTTTC.

Concerning this clonotype itself: Relative to the germline gene, one junction end is altered; a read error may explain this. This chain joins TRBV7-9 and TRBJ1-2; TRBD1 is a possible D gene (5 bases). Germline V gene sequence: CDR1 SEHNR, CDR2 FQNEAQ (reference sequence). The CDR3 is 11 amino acids. CDR3 region: CASTAGRTMYF. In DNA form, the CDR3 reads TGTGCCTCTACGGCGGGACGAACTATGTACTTC.

The sample holds a few counts of this clonotype. J is TRBJ1-4 and V is TRBV27; possible D gene TRBD1, 5 bases. This CDR3 has 13 residues. From germline, CDR1 is MNHEY and CDR2 SMNVEV (reference sequence). V lost 6 bases and J 8 bases, leaving 13 bases between the germline ends. The CDR3 is CASRQQGEEKLFF. The CDR3 bases are TGTGCCAGCAGGCAGCAGGGCGAGGAAAAACTGTTTTTT.